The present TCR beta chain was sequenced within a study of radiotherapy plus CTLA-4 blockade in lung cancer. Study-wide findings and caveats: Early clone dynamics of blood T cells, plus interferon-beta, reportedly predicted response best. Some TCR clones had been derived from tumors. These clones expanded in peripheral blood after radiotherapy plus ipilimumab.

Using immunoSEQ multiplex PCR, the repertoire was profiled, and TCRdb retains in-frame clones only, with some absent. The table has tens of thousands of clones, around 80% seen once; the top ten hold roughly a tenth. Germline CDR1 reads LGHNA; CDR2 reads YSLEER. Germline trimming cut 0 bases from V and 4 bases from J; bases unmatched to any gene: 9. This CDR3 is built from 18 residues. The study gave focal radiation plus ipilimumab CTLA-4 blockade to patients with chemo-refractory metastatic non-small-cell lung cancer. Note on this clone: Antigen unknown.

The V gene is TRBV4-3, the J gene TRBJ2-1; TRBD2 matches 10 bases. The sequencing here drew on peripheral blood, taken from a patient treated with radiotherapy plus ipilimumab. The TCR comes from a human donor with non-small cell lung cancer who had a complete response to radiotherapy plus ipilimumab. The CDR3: CASSQDGASGGGYNEQFF. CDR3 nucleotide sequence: TGCGCCAGCAGCCAAGATGGGGCTAGCGGGGGAGGATACAATGAGCAGTTCTTC.